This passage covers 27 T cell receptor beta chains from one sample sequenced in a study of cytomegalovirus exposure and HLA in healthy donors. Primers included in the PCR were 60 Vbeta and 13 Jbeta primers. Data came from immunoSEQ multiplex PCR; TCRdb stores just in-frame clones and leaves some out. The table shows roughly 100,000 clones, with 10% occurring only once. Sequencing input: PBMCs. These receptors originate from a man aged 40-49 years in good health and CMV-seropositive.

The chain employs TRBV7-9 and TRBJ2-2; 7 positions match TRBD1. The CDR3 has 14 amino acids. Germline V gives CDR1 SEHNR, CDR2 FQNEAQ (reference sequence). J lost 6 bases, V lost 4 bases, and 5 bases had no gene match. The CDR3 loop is CASSSYRGAGELFF. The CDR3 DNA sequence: TGTGCCAGCAGCTCTTACAGGGGAGCCGGGGAGCTGTTTTTT.

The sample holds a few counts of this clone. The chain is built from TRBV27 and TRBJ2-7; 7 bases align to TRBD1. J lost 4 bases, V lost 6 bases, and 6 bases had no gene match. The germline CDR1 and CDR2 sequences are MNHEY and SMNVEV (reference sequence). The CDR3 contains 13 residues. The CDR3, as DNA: TGTGCCAGCAGGGAGACAGGGTCTTACGAGCAGTACTTC. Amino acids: CASRETGSYEQYF.

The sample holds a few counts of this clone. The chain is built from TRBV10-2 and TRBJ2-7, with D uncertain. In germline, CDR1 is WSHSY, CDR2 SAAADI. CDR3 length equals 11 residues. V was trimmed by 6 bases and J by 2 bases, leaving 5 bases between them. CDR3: CASRATYEQYF. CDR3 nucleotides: TGCGCCAGCAGAGCTACCTACGAGCAGTACTTC.

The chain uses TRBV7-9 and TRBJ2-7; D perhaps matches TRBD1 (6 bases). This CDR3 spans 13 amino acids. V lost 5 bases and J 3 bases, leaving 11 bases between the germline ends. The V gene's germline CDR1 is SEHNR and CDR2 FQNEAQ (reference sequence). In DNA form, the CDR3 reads TGTGCCAGCAGCAACCGGGACAACTACGAGCAGTACTTC. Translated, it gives CASSNRDNYEQYF.

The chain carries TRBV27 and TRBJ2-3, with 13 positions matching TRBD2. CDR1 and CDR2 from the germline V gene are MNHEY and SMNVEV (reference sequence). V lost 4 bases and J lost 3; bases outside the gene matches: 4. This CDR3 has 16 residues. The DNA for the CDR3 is TGTGCCAGCAGTTCGCGGACTAGCGGGAGTACAGATACGCAGTATTTT. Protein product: CASSSRTSGSTDTQYF.

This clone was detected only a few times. The CDR3 is CASRSGWAAGETQYF. DNA for the CDR3: TGTGCCAGTAGGAGCGGATGGGCGGCTGGTGAGACCCAGTACTTC. The rearrangement joins TRBV19 to TRBJ2-5; tentative D call: TRBD2 (5 bases). The V gene's germline CDR1 is LNHDA and CDR2 SQIVND (reference sequence). V was cut by 6 bases and J by 5 bases, with 19 bases left in between. The CDR3 contains 15 residues.

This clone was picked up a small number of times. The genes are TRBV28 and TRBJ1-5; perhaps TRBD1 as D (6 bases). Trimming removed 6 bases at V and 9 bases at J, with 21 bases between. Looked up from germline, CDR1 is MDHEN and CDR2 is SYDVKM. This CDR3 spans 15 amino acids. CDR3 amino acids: CASSQTDRLTRPQHF. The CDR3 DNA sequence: TGTGCCAGCAGCCAGACCGACAGGCTCACCCGGCCCCAGCATTTT.

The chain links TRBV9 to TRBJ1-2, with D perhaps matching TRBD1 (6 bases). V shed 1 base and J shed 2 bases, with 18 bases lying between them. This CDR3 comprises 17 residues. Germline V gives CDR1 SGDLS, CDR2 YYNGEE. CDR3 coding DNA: TGTGCCAGCAGCGTACGGGACACCATTTCTTTAAACTATGGCTACACCTTC. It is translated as CASSVRDTISLNYGYTF.

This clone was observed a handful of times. Here the CDR3 reads CASSVEDRAGGNTIYF. The CDR3 nucleotides are TGTGCCAGCAGCGTAGAGGACCGAGCGGGCGGAAACACCATATATTTT. This chain links TRBV9 with TRBJ1-3; D remains unclear. The ends were cut back, 0 bases at V and 4 bases at J, with 14 bases in the middle. Germline CDR1 and CDR2: SGDLS and YYNGEE. This CDR3 contains 16 residues.

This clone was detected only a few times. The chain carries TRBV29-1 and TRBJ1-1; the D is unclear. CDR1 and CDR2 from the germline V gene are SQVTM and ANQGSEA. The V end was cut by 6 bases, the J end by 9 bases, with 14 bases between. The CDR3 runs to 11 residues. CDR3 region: CSVPPTPQAFF. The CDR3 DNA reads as TGCAGCGTCCCTCCGACACCGCAAGCTTTCTTT.

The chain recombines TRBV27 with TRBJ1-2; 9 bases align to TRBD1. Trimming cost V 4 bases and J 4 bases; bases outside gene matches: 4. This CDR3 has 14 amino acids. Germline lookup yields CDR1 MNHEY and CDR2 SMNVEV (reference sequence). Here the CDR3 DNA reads TGTGCCAGCAGTTGGACAGGGGACCCCTATGGCTACACCTTC. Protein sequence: CASSWTGDPYGYTF.

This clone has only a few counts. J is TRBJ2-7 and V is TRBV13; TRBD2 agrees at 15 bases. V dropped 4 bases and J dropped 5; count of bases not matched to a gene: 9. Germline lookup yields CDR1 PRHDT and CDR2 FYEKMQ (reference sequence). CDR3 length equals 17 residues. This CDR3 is CASSSRGLAGGPNEQYF. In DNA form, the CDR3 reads TGTGCCAGCAGCTCTCGCGGACTAGCGGGAGGGCCTAACGAGCAGTACTTC.

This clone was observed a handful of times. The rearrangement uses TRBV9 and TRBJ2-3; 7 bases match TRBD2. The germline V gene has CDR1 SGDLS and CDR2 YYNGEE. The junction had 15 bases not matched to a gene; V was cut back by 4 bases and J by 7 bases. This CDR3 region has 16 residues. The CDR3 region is CASSPHAAGPRNTQYF. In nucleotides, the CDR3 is TGTGCCAGCAGCCCGCATGCAGCGGGGCCCAGGAATACGCAGTATTTT.

This chain's CDR3 is CASSEGLGLGYEQYF. Written as DNA, the CDR3 is TGTGCCAGCAGTGAGGGACTCGGCCTCGGCTACGAGCAGTACTTC. The chain uses TRBV6-4 and TRBJ2-7; possibly TRBD2 for D (6 bases). Germline-derived CDR1 and CDR2 are MRHNA and SNTAGT. V shed 3 bases and J shed 3 bases, with 15 bases lying between them. The CDR3 has 15 amino acids.

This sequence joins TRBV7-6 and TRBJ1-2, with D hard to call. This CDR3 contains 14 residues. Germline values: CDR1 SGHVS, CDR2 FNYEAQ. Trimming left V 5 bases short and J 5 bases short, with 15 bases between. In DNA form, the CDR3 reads TGTGCCAGCAGCCTCGGCGGACGGACTTATGGCTACACCTTC. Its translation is CASSLGGRTYGYTF.

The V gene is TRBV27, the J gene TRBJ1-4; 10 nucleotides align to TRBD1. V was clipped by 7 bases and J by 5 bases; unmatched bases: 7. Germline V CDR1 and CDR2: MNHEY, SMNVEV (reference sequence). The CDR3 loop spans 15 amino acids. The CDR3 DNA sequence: TGTGCCAGCAAAAGAGGGACAGGGGTCAATGAAAAACTGTTTTTT. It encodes CASKRGTGVNEKLFF.

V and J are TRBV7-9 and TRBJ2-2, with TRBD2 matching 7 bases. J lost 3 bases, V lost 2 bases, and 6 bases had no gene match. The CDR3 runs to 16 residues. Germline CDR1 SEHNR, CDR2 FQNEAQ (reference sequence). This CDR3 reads CASSLMASGHTGELFF. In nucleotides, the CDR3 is TGTGCCAGCAGCTTAATGGCTAGCGGCCACACCGGGGAGCTGTTTTTT.

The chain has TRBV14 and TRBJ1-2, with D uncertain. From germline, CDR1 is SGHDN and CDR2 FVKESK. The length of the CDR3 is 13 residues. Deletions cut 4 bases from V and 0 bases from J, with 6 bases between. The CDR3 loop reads CASSPGTNYGYTF. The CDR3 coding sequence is TGTGCCAGCAGCCCCGGGACTAACTATGGCTACACCTTC.

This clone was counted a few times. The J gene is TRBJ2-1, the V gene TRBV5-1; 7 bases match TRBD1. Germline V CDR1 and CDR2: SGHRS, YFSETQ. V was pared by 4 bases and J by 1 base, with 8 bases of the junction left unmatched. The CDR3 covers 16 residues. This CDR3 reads CASSTHRGRSYNEQFF. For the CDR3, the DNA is TGCGCCAGCAGCACCCACAGGGGCAGGTCCTACAATGAGCAGTTCTTC.

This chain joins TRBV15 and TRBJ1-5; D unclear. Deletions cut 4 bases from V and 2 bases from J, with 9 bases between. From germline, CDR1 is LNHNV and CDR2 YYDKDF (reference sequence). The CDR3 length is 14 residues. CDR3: CATSTELGNQPQHF. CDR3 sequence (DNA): TGTGCCACCAGCACGGAGTTGGGCAATCAGCCCCAGCATTTT.

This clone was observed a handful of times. Here the CDR3 reads CSVAGTSGISEQYF. In nucleotides, the CDR3 is TGCAGCGTGGCCGGGACTAGCGGGATTAGCGAGCAGTACTTC. The chain is built from TRBV29-1 and TRBJ2-7, with 13 bases aligning to TRBD2. Germline V gene sequence: CDR1 SQVTM, CDR2 ANQGSEA. V lost 6 bases, J lost 6 bases, and 8 bases stayed unmatched. The CDR3 spans 14 residues.

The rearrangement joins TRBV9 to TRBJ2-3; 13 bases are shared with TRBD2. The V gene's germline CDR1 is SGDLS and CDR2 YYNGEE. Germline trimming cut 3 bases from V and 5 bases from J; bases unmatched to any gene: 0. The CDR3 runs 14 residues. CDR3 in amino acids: CASSGTSGRDTQYF. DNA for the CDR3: TGTGCCAGCAGCGGGACTAGCGGGAGAGATACGCAGTATTTT.

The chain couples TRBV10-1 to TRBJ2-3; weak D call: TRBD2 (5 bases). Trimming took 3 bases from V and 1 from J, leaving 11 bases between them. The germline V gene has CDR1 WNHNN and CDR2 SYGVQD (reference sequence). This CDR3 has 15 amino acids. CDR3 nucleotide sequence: TGCGCCAGCAGTGACAGCGGTCTAGGCACAGATACGCAGTATTTT. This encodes CASSDSGLGTDTQYF.

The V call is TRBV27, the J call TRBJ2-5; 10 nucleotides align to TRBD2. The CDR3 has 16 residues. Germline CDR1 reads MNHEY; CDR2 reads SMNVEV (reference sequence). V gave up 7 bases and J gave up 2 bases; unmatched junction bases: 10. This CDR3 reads CASITSAGGPQETQYF. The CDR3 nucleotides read TGTGCCAGCATTACGTCAGCGGGAGGGCCTCAAGAGACCCAGTACTTC.

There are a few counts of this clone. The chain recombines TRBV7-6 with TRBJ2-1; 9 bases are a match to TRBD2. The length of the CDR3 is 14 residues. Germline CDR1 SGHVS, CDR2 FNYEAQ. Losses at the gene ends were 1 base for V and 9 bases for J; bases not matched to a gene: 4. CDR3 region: CASSLGGSGSEQFF. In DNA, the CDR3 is TGTGCCAGCAGCTTAGGAGGTAGCGGGAGTGAGCAGTTCTTC.

DNA of the CDR3: TGTGCCAGCAGTGAAGGAGGATCCTACGAGCAGTACTTC. Amino acids: CASSEGGSYEQYF. This chain links TRBV6-1 with TRBJ2-7, with D unclear. V was clipped by 1 base and J by 1 base, with 5 bases between them. The germline V gene has CDR1 MNHNS and CDR2 SASEGT. This CDR3 has 13 residues.

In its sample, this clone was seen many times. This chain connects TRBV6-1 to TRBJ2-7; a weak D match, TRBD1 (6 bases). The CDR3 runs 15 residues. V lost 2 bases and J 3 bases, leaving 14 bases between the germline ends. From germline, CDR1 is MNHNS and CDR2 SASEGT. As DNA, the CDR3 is TGTGCCAGCAGTGAACGTCCGGGACAACACTACGAGCAGTACTTC. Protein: CASSERPGQHYEQYF.